This TCR beta chain was captured in a study of T-cell memory formation after mild COVID-19. TCRdb reanalysed the 5' RACE reads using MiXCR and keeps one entry per CDR3 protein. The data contain roughly 50,000 distinct CDR3 sequences, more than 8% of them singletons. CDR3 length: 16 amino acids. The ends were cut back, 0 bases at V and 0 bases at J, with 8 bases in the middle. The germline V gene encodes CDR1 MNHEY and CDR2 SVGAGI. This rearrangement joins TRBV6-5 to TRBJ2-2; weak D call: TRBD1 (6 bases). The receptor comes from a man aged 18 to 29 who had mild COVID-19 (a few samples of this study predate the infection). Cell type and time point are not known. Sequencing was done on a sample of PBMCs or a T cell subset sorted from them (not recorded which). The CDR3 bases are TGTGCCAGCAGTTACTCGAGACAGGCGAACACCGGGGAGCTGTTTTTT. Translated, it gives CASSYSRQANTGELFF.